The 13 T cell receptor beta chains presented below share a single source sample, sequenced in a study of blood T cell repertoires in COVID-19. Profiling relied on immunoSEQ multiplex PCR, and the TCRdb table lists in-frame clones only, not all of them. Of about 48,000 clones in the sample, under 90% were seen once. The sequencing sample was made of peripheral blood. The receptors originated from an elderly woman with COVID-19, enrolled during active disease.

The rearrangement uses TRBV6-4 and TRBJ2-2; 12 nucleotides match TRBD2. V gave up 6 bases and J gave up 0 bases; unmatched junction bases: 8. Germline values: CDR1 MRHNA, CDR2 SNTAGT. The CDR3 length is 18 residues. The CDR3 bases are TGTGCCAGCAGCCCGAGGACTAGCGGGGTTCCGAACACCGGGGAGCTGTTTTTT. Its protein is CASSPRTSGVPNTGELFF.

The chain combines TRBV2 with TRBJ1-1; no clear D gene. This CDR3 spans 13 amino acids. V was shortened by 6 bases and J by 6 bases, with 14 bases between the two germline ends. The germline V gene has CDR1 SNHLY and CDR2 FYNNEI. The CDR3 DNA is TGTGCCAGCAGGGCTAGCGGTAGGCCTGAAGCTTTCTTT. Residues: CASRASGRPEAFF.

V usage is TRBV15 and J usage is TRBJ1-1; weak D call: TRBD1 (5 bases). V was pared by 1 base and J by 0 bases, with 12 bases between. Germline V gene sequence: CDR1 LNHNV, CDR2 YYDKDF (reference sequence). This CDR3 spans 16 amino acids. CDR3 loop: CATSRGWIGVNTEAFF. DNA for the CDR3: TGTGCCACCAGCAGAGGTTGGATAGGGGTGAACACTGAAGCTTTCTTT.

This clone has only one observation. The chain uses TRBV12-3 or TRBV12-4 and TRBJ1-1; D is possibly TRBD1 (5 bases). The V and J ends lost 2 bases and 7 bases respectively, with 11 bases between them. The length of the CDR3 is 13 residues. CDR3 nucleotides: TGTGCCAGCAGTTTATGGGGGGATGATGAAGCTTTCTTT. Encoded protein: CASSLWGDDEAFF.

V gene TRBV29-1 combines with J gene TRBJ2-7; D unresolved. The CDR3 has 15 amino acids. Trimming took 3 bases from V and 3 from J, leaving 18 bases between them. CDR1 and CDR2 from the germline V gene are SQVTM and ANQGSEA. CDR3 in DNA: TGCAGCGTTGATTCAGCGCGAGAAGGTGGCTACGAGCAGTACTTC. As protein: CSVDSAREGGYEQYF.

The rearrangement uses TRBV19 and TRBJ1-4; possibly TRBD1 for D (5 bases). Germline V gives CDR1 LNHDA, CDR2 SQIVND (reference sequence). The CDR3 runs to 15 residues. Trimming took off 5 bases at V and 7 bases at J, with 17 bases between the two ends. The CDR3 loop is CASSPRTVGAEKLFF. The DNA of the CDR3 is TGTGCCAGTAGTCCTAGGACGGTTGGGGCTGAAAAACTGTTTTTT.

The V call is TRBV7-6, the J call TRBJ1-6; D gene uncertain. V lost 5 bases to trimming and J lost 0 bases, with 8 bases between them. The germline gives CDR1 SGHVS, CDR2 FNYEAQ. This CDR3 region has 15 residues. CDR3 region: CASSPSSSYNSPLHF. CDR3 nucleotides: TGTGCCAGCAGCCCCTCGAGCTCCTATAATTCACCCCTCCACTTT.

This rearrangement joins TRBV18 to TRBJ1-1; D is uncertain. V was pared by 4 bases and J by 8 bases, with 17 bases between. The CDR3 is made up of 14 amino acids. Per germline, CDR1 KGHSH and CDR2 LQKENI. CDR3 protein: CASSQVSSIREAFF. The CDR3 nucleotides are TGTGCCAGCTCACAAGTGTCGTCGATCAGGGAAGCTTTCTTT.

The chain employs TRBV25-1 and TRBJ1-3; 7 nucleotides match TRBD1. With 8 bases clipped from V and 2 bases from J, the junction kept 6 bases outside the gene matches. The CDR3 runs 14 residues. CDR1 and CDR2 (germline): MGHDK, SYGVNS. The CDR3 DNA sequence: TGTGCCAGCTCGCGACAGGGAACTGGAAACACCATATATTTT. Protein sequence: CASSRQGTGNTIYF.

This chain joins TRBV29-1 and TRBJ2-1; 14 nucleotides agree with TRBD2. CDR1 SQVTM and CDR2 ANQGSEA come from the germline V gene. Trimming at V came to 3 bases and at J to 7 bases, leaving 5 bases not matched to a gene. CDR3 size: 15 residues. CDR3 DNA sequence: TGCAGCGTTGATAGTAGACTAGCGGGAGGGAATGAGCAGTTCTTC. It is translated as CSVDSRLAGGNEQFF.

This clone was picked up one time. This chain joins TRBV19 and TRBJ1-2; D uncertain. This CDR3 region has 13 residues. The V gene's germline CDR1 is LNHDA and CDR2 SQIVND (reference sequence). Deletions cut 3 bases from V and 0 bases from J, with 5 bases between. In DNA form, the CDR3 reads TGTGCCAGTAGTATTCAGTCTAACTATGGCTACACCTTC. This encodes CASSIQSNYGYTF.

This chain uses TRBV28 with TRBJ2-7; D is perhaps TRBD2 (6 bases). This CDR3 spans 15 amino acids. Trimming pared 6 bases from V and 2 bases from J, leaving 17 bases between. In germline, CDR1 is MDHEN, CDR2 SYDVKM. The chain's CDR3 is CASSGHGSSAYEQYF. The CDR3 DNA is TGTGCCAGCAGCGGTCACGGGAGTTCGGCCTACGAGCAGTACTTC.

The V call is TRBV7-8, the J call TRBJ2-1; 8 positions match TRBD1. The CDR3 loop spans 18 amino acids. The V gene end was trimmed by 5 bases and the J gene end by 4 bases; junction bases not matched to a gene: 16. Germline lookup yields CDR1 SGHVS and CDR2 FQNEAQ. The CDR3 bases are TGTGCCAGCAGCGCAGGGGGCGCGGAGACTAGGGGTTACAATGAGCAGTTCTTC. Protein product: CASSAGGAETRGYNEQFF.